Detailed here is one TCR beta chain. Its specificity is not known. The same CDR3 also results from other DNA sequences found in this sample. There are 12 residues in the CDR3. Germline V gene lookup returns CDR1 SEHNR and CDR2 FQNEAQ (reference sequence). Between the trimmed V and J ends, which lost 1 base and 6 bases, there was a span of 4 bases. This table comes from immunoSEQ multiplex PCR, and its TCRdb copy is limited to in-frame clones, with some not included. The sample carries under 150,000 clones, about 90% recorded once. Second doses that came at about 4 or about 12 weeks were put together. This sample is drawn from a study of T cell responses to AZD1222 COVID-19 vaccine. Study outcomes and limitations: Dominant CD4 TCR responses targeted spike regions 160-218 and 743-854.

This TCR was sampled from an adult who received the AZD1222 COVID-19 vaccine. Sequencing was performed on peripheral blood, taken 28 days after the second AZD1222 dose. V gene TRBV7-9 combines with J gene TRBJ1-5; no definite D call. CDR3 sequence: CASSLGGQPQHF. The DNA of the CDR3 is TGTGCCAGCAGCTTAGGGGGTCAGCCCCAGCATTTT.